The 27 T cell receptor beta chains in this list originate from one sample, sequenced in a study of PD-1 blockade in classical Hodgkin lymphoma (dated by TCRdb to about 2020). According to the study, the label for this sample's time point signals: cycle 1 day 1 (C1D1), immediately before nivolumab initiation. Every trial patient had relapsed after autologous stem cell transplantation, and cohorts A, B and C differed in prior brentuximab vedotin exposure. The method was the immunoSEQ multiplex PCR assay. TCRdb holds this immuneACCESS table with in-frame rearrangements only. Some clones are missing; in checked studies, unresolved V genes explain under half, and the rest has no known cause. Counted in this sample were around 6,700 clones; 60% to 85% of them appeared once. 45% to 70% of the sample rests with the top ten. The material sequenced was peripheral blood mononuclear cells (PBMCs), taken at baseline. These TCRs come from a human donor with classical Hodgkin lymphoma.

The J gene is TRBJ1-1, the V gene TRBV5-4; perhaps TRBD1 as D (6 bases). V lost 4 bases to trimming and J lost 10 bases, with 14 bases between them. The CDR3 covers 12 residues. Germline lookup yields CDR1 SGHNT and CDR2 YYREEE (reference sequence). The chain's CDR3 is CASSPAQGTAFF. For the CDR3, the DNA is TGTGCCAGCAGCCCTGCACAGGGCACAGCTTTCTTT.

This clone came up a few times. J is TRBJ2-7 and V is TRBV18, with D maybe TRBD1 (6 bases). The CDR3 is 14 residues long. Trimming cost V 2 bases and J 2 bases, with 10 bases left between them. Germline-derived CDR1 and CDR2 are KGHSH and LQKENI. In nucleotides, the CDR3 is TGTGCCAGCTCACCAACCGGGACACCCTACGAGCAGTACTTC. It yields the protein CASSPTGTPYEQYF.

This clone was counted only a few times. V usage is TRBV19 and J usage is TRBJ1-1; no clear D. Trimming pared 6 bases from V and 0 bases from J, leaving 8 bases between. Germline lookup yields CDR1 LNHDA and CDR2 SQIVND (reference sequence). CDR3 size: 13 residues. The CDR3 protein is CASSRTVNTEAFF. The CDR3 nucleotides read TGTGCCAGTAGCAGGACGGTGAACACTGAAGCTTTCTTT.

V and J are TRBV18 and TRBJ2-1, with TRBD1 matching over 7 bases. V lost 5 bases, J lost 7 bases, and 5 bases stayed unmatched. CDR1 and CDR2 from the germline V gene are KGHSH and LQKENI. The CDR3 runs 13 residues. The CDR3 spells CASSSTGVNEQFF. CDR3 nucleotides: TGTGCCAGCTCATCCACAGGGGTGAATGAGCAGTTCTTC.

This clone appeared once. The DNA for the CDR3 is TGTGCCAGCCACCTTGGGGGGACCCCGGCCTACACCTTC. Its protein product is CASHLGGTPAYTF. This sequence joins TRBV30 and TRBJ1-2; D might be TRBD1 (5 bases). The V and J ends lost 8 bases and 10 bases respectively, with 23 bases between them. This CDR3 has 13 residues. In germline, CDR1 is GTSNPN, CDR2 SVGIG (reference sequence).

The chain couples TRBV30 to TRBJ1-3; D not resolved. With 0 bases removed from V and 9 bases from J, the gap between germline ends came to 6 bases. CDR3 length equals 11 residues. Germline V gene sequence: CDR1 GTSNPN, CDR2 SVGIG (reference sequence). CDR3 sequence: CAWSVDFTIYF. The CDR3 DNA reads TGTGCCTGGAGTGTAGACTTCACCATATATTTT.

The V call is TRBV6-1, the J call TRBJ1-1; TRBD1 might be the D (6 bases). With 0 bases removed from V and 11 bases from J, the gap between germline ends came to 19 bases. Germline CDR1 reads MNHNS; CDR2 reads SASEGT. CDR3 size: 15 residues. The CDR3 sequence is CASSEAGGPERRAFF. CDR3 sequence (DNA): TGTGCCAGCAGTGAAGCTGGGGGGCCCGAAAGACGGGCTTTCTTT.

This chain links TRBV2 with TRBJ1-1; D gene uncertain. The CDR3 contains 11 residues. Germline CDR1 and CDR2: SNHLY and FYNNEI. Trimming left V 4 bases short and J 7 bases short, with 7 bases between. CDR3 sequence: CASSGRDEAFF. In DNA form, the CDR3 reads TGTGCCAGCAGTGGTCGTGATGAAGCTTTCTTT.

The J gene is TRBJ2-3, the V gene TRBV29-1; 11 bases align to TRBD2. V gave up 8 bases and J gave up 2 bases; unmatched junction bases: 6. Germline V gene data show CDR1 as SQVTM and CDR2 as ANQGSEA. This CDR3 has 14 amino acids. The CDR3 sequence: CSSEGLAVTDTQYF. The CDR3 DNA reads as TGCAGCTCCGAGGGACTAGCGGTCACAGATACGCAGTATTTT.

CDR3 bases: TGTGCTAGTGGGTGGGACAGGAGCTCCTACAATGAGCAGTTCTTC. It specifies CASGWDRSSYNEQFF. The V call is TRBV12-5, the J call TRBJ2-1; 8 nucleotides match TRBD1. Germline V lookup: CDR1 LGHNT, CDR2 FRNRAP. The junction had 4 bases not matched to a gene; V was cut back by 6 bases and J by 0 bases. This CDR3 region has 15 residues.

The CDR3 protein is CASSLMEGPTSGNTIYF. In DNA, the CDR3 is TGTGCCAGCAGCTTAATGGAGGGTCCGACTTCTGGAAACACCATATATTTT. V is TRBV11-2 and J is TRBJ1-3; D uncertain. This CDR3 spans 17 amino acids. In germline, CDR1 is SGHAT, CDR2 FQNNGV. The germline V and J ends were trimmed by 2 bases and 1 base, with 15 bases remaining between them.

The CDR3, as DNA: TGTGCCAGCAGTTCGCGGACTAGCGGGGGTAGGGACATTCAGTACTTC. This gives the protein CASSSRTSGGRDIQYF. The rearrangement joins TRBV6-5 to TRBJ2-4, with TRBD2 matching over 13 bases. Losses at the gene ends were 4 bases for V and 8 bases for J; bases not matched to a gene: 8. This CDR3 is 16 amino acids long. CDR1 and CDR2 (germline): MNHEY, SVGAGI.

A few counts support this clone. This chain joins TRBV2 and TRBJ1-1, with D hard to call. The CDR3 has 13 residues. Germline V gives CDR1 SNHLY, CDR2 FYNNEI. V was shortened by 7 bases and J by 1 base, with 10 bases between the two germline ends. CDR3 DNA sequence: TGTGCCAGCACGATAGGATCGAACACTGAAGCTTTCTTT. It encodes CASTIGSNTEAFF.

The V gene is TRBV11-2, the J gene TRBJ2-1, with 13 bases matching TRBD2. Trimming at V came to 4 bases and at J to 8 bases, leaving 5 bases not matched to a gene. CDR1 is SGHAT, CDR2 FQNNGV, per germline. The CDR3 consists of 15 residues. The CDR3 loop is CASSSTSGGEYEQFF. In nucleotides, the CDR3 is TGTGCCAGCAGCTCTACTAGCGGGGGGGAATATGAGCAGTTCTTC.

The chain couples TRBV7-3 to TRBJ2-3; D may be TRBD2 (6 bases). Germline CDR1 is SGHTA and CDR2 is FQGTGA. The CDR3 sequence is 16 residues long. V shed 5 bases and J shed 2 bases, with 17 bases lying between them. The CDR3 coding sequence is TGTGCCAGCAGCCTGGAAGGAGCGGGCGCCACAGATACGCAGTATTTT. Translated, it gives CASSLEGAGATDTQYF.

The chain couples TRBV5-6 to TRBJ2-5, with a weak D call TRBD2 (5 bases). The CDR3 covers 13 residues. Deletions cut 3 bases from V and 5 bases from J, with 11 bases between. Germline CDR1 is SGHDT and CDR2 is YYEEEE. CDR3 nucleotides: TGTGCCAGCAGCTCTATTTCGGGGGAGACCCAGTACTTC. Residues: CASSSISGETQYF.

By sample fraction, this clone is medium-sized. V and J are TRBV27 and TRBJ2-5; possibly TRBD2 for D (5 bases). The V gene lost 8 bases and the J gene lost 2 bases, with 12 bases spanning the gap. The CDR3 is made up of 13 amino acids. Germline CDR1 MNHEY, CDR2 SMNVEV (reference sequence). The CDR3 spells CASSRVVQETQYF. CDR3 DNA sequence: TGTGCCAGCTCGAGGGTAGTACAAGAGACCCAGTACTTC.

The V call is TRBV5-6, the J call TRBJ1-2, with D hard to call. V was shortened by 4 bases and J by 8 bases, with 15 bases between the two germline ends. Germline loops: CDR1 SGHDT, CDR2 YYEEEE. CDR3 length equals 13 residues. The CDR3 nucleotides read TGTGCCAGCAGCCCGGCCGGACGGAAGGGCTACACCTTC. Its translation is CASSPAGRKGYTF.

The chain recombines TRBV7-2 with TRBJ1-3; 8 bases are a match to TRBD1. Trimming removed 5 bases from V and 3 bases from J; junction bases left unmatched: 6. Germline CDR1 reads SGHTA; CDR2 reads FQGNSA. The CDR3 runs 15 residues. As DNA, the CDR3 is TGTGCCAGCAGCCCGTACAGGGGGGATGGAAACACCATATATTTT. Translated: CASSPYRGDGNTIYF. The whole variable domain, remainder taken from reference TRBV7-2 and TRBJ1-3, is GAGVSQSPSNKVTEKGKDVELRCDPISGHTALYWYRQSLGQGLEFLIYFQGNSAPDKSGLPSDRFSAERTGGSVSTLTIQRTQQEDSAVYLCASSPYRGDGNTIYFGEGSWLTVV.

This chain links TRBV9 with TRBJ2-2; the D is unclear. The V and J ends lost 2 bases and 9 bases respectively, with 23 bases between them. The CDR3 is made up of 17 amino acids. Germline V gene data show CDR1 as SGDLS and CDR2 as YYNGEE. The CDR3 DNA reads as TGTGCCAGCAGCGTCCCCCTACTAAGCAAAAACCCCCGGGAGCTGTTTTTT. This codes for CASSVPLLSKNPRELFF.

The CDR3 DNA sequence: TGTGCCAGCACGAGGAAAACAGGGGTTGGTTCACCCCTCCACTTT. Translating it yields CASTRKTGVGSPLHF. J is TRBJ1-6 and V is TRBV6-6, with TRBD1 matching 7 bases. Germline V lookup: CDR1 MNHNY, CDR2 SVGAGI (reference sequence). The length of the CDR3 is 15 residues. Losses at the gene ends were 7 bases for V and 9 bases for J; bases not matched to a gene: 12.

The chain links TRBV4-3 to TRBJ1-1; D unclear. The CDR3 is 13 residues long. V lost 1 base, J lost 1 base, and 4 bases lay in between. Germline lookup yields CDR1 LGHNA and CDR2 YSLEER. The CDR3, as DNA: TGCGCCAGCAGCCAAGGGCAGAACACTGAAGCTTTCTTT. Its translation is CASSQGQNTEAFF.

In nucleotides, the CDR3 is TGTGCCAGCAGTTTATTTGGCGACAGATCCTACGAGCAGTACTTC. Its translation is CASSLFGDRSYEQYF. V usage is TRBV27 and J usage is TRBJ2-7; perhaps TRBD1 as D (5 bases). Germline-derived CDR1 and CDR2 are MNHEY and SMNVEV (reference sequence). Trimming removed 1 base at V and 1 base at J, with 11 bases between. The CDR3 extends over 15 amino acids.

The gene calls are TRBV7-8 and TRBJ1-4; TRBD1 matches at 7 bases. Trimming took 1 base from V and 5 from J; bases not matched to a gene: 4. From germline, CDR1 is SGHVS and CDR2 FQNEAQ. CDR3 length: 15 residues. The CDR3 spells CASSLVGTVNEKLFF. CDR3 DNA: TGTGCCAGCAGCTTAGTAGGGACAGTAAATGAAAAACTGTTTTTT.

The rearrangement joins TRBV30 to TRBJ2-5; TRBD2 might be the D (5 bases). Germline lookup yields CDR1 GTSNPN and CDR2 SVGIG (reference sequence). The V and J ends lost 2 bases and 3 bases respectively, with 10 bases between them. The CDR3 is 13 residues long. The CDR3 DNA follows: TGTGCCTGGAGTCGTGGGCGGGAAGAGACCCAGTACTTC. Residues: CAWSRGREETQYF.

The gene calls are TRBV5-1 and TRBJ1-4, with a weak D call TRBD1 (6 bases). Trimming stripped 3 bases from V and 0 bases from J, with 12 bases between. The CDR3 length is 16 residues. Germline CDR1 is SGHRS and CDR2 is YFSETQ. The CDR3 here is CASSYAGAATNEKLFF. The CDR3 DNA is TGCGCCAGCAGCTACGCGGGGGCCGCAACTAATGAAAAACTGTTTTTT.

By share, this clone ranks as large (0.1 to 1%). The V and J genes are TRBV11-2 and TRBJ2-7, with D possibly being TRBD1 (6 bases). Germline CDR1 is SGHAT and CDR2 is FQNNGV. The V end was cut by 3 bases, the J end by 4 bases, with 16 bases between. The CDR3 consists of 15 residues. The CDR3 here is CASSFLRTQGYEQYF. In nucleotides, the CDR3 is TGTGCCAGCAGCTTCTTACGTACGCAGGGGTACGAGCAGTACTTC.